The 3 T cell receptor beta chains in this list originate from one sample, sequenced in a study of regulatory T cells in long-lasting Graves disease. To make TCR beta libraries, researchers used iRepertoire HTBI primers and Arm-PCR of CDR3 regions. TCRdb re-called the multiplex PCR reads with MiXCR, one entry per CDR3 protein. This sample yields around 420,000 distinct CDR3 sequences, of which around 15% are seen a single time; about 20% belongs to the top ten. Indicated time point: newly diagnosed GD, antithyroid drugs for less than 3 months. RNA isolated from PBMCs was used to make the TCR library. Sequences were derived from peripheral blood mononuclear cells (PBMCs), sampled at new diagnosis, from a patient treated with antithyroid drugs. These receptor sequences come from a female donor with Graves disease.

The chain uses TRBV11-2 and TRBJ1-1, with D unclear. The CDR3 has 13 residues. Germline CDR1 is SGHAT and CDR2 is FQNNGV. The V gene lost 0 bases and the J gene lost 7 bases, with 9 bases spanning the gap. CDR3 DNA sequence: TGTGCCAGCAGCTTAGAGGCTGGCAGTGAAGCTTTCTTT. Its protein is CASSLEAGSEAFF.

The table lists this clonotype with many counts. This chain joins TRBV11-2 and TRBJ2-7; tentatively, D is TRBD1 (5 bases). The CDR3 runs to 14 residues. With 0 bases removed from V and 4 bases from J, the gap between germline ends came to 10 bases. Germline assignment: CDR1 SGHAT and CDR2 FQNNGV. CDR3 in amino acids: CASSLEQGLYEQYF. The CDR3 DNA reads TGTGCCAGCAGCTTAGAGCAGGGATTATACGAGCAGTACTTC.

Many counts were recorded for this clonotype. The chain recombines TRBV20-1 with TRBJ2-1, with 8 bases identical to TRBD1. CDR1 is DFQATT and CDR2 is SNEGSKA in the germline V gene (reference sequence). The ends lost 6 bases at V and 5 bases at J; junction bases unmatched: 12. The CDR3 contains 15 residues. The CDR3 DNA reads TGCAGTGCCCGGACAGGGCGTAAAGTCCACAATGAGCAGTTCTTC. This codes for CSARTGRKVHNEQFF.